This TCR beta chain came from a study of blood T cells in healthy people across ages. Study details: For every two T cells, template switching captured about one barcoded beta molecule.

A few counts support this clonotype. The antigen remains undetermined. PCR was performed a second time for about 6 to 12 cycles using a sample-barcoded 5' primer and a J-beta primer mix. MiXCR was run by TCRdb on the 5' RACE reads, yielding one entry per CDR3 protein. The sample yields fewer than 2,000,000 distinct CDR3 sequences, about 39% seen once. Whole-study results and caveats: Per million T cells, TCR beta diversity dropped about linearly as age rose.

The germline V gene encodes CDR1 LGHNT and CDR2 FRNRAP. The CDR3 is 11 residues long. Between the trimmed V and J ends, which lost 3 bases and 7 bases, there was a span of 6 bases. What was sequenced was blood. The chain recombines TRBV12-5 with TRBJ2-5; D ambiguous. This TCR derives from a human donor in good health. The CDR3: CASGLRGTQYF. In DNA, the CDR3 is TGTGCTAGTGGTTTAAGAGGGACCCAGTACTTC.